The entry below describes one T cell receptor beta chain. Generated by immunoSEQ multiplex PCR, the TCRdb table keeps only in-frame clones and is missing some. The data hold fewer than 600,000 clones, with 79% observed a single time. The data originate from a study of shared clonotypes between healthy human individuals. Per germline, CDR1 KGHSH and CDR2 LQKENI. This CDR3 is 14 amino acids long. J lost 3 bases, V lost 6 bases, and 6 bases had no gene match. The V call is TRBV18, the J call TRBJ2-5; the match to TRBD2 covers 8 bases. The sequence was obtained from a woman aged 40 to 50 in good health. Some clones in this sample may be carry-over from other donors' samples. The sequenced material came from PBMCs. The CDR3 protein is CASSTSGGEETQYF. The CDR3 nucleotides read TGTGCCAGCTCCACTAGCGGAGGGGAAGAGACCCAGTACTTC.